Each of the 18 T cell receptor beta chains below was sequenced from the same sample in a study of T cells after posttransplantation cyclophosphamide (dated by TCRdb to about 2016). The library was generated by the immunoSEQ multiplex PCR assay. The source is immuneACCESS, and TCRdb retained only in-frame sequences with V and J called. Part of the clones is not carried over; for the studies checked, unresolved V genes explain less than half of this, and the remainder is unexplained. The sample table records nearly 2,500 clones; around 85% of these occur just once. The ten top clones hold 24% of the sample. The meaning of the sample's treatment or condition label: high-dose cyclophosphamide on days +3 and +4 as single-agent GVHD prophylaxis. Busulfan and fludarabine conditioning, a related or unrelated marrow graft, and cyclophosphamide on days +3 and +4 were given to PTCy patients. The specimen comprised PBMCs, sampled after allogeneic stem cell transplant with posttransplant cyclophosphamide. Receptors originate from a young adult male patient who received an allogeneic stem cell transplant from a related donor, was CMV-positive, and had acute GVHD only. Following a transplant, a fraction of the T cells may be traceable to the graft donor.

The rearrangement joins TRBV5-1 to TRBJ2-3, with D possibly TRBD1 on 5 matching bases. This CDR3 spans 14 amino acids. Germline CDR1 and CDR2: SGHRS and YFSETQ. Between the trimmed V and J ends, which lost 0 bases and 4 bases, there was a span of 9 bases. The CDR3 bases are TGCGCCAGCAGCTTGGGTCAGGGCCCAGATACGCAGTATTTT. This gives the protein CASSLGQGPDTQYF.

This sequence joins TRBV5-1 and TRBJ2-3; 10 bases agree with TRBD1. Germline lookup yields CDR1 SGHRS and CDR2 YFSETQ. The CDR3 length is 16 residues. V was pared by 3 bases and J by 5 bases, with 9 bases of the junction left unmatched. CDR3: CASSSPTGGVRDTQYF. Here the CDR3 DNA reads TGCGCCAGCAGCTCACCGACAGGGGGCGTGAGAGATACGCAGTATTTT.

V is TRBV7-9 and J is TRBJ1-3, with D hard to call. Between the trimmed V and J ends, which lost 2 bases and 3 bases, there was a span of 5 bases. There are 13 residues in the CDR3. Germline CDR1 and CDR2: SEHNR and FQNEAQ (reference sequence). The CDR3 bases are TGTGCCAGCAGCTTATCCGGTGGAAACACCATATATTTT. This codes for CASSLSGGNTIYF.

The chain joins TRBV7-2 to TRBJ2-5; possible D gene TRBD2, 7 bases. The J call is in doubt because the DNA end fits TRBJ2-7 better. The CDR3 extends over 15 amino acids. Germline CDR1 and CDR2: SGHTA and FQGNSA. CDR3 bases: TGTGCCAGCAGCCTGGGAGGGGCAGGGGCCTACGAGCAGTACTTC. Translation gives CASSLGGAGAYEQYF.

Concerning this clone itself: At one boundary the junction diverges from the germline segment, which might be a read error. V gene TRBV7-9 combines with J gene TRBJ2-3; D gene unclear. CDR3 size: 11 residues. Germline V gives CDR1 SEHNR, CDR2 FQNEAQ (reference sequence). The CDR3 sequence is CASSTPHQVEF. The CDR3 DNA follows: TGTGCCAGCAGCACTCCACATCAGGTCGAATTT. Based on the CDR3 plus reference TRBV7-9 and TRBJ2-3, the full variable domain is DTGVSQNPRHKITKRGQNVTFRCDPISEHNRLYWYRQTLGQGPEFLTYFQNEAQLEKSRLLSDRFSAERPKGSFSTLEIQRTEQGDSAMYLCASSTPHQVEFGPGTRLTVL.

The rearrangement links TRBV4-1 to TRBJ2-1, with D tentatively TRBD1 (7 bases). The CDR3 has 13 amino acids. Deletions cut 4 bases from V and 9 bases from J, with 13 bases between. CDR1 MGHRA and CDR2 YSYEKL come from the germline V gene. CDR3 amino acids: CASSRTGEAEQFF. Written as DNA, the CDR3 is TGCGCCAGCAGCCGAACAGGGGAGGCTGAGCAGTTCTTC.

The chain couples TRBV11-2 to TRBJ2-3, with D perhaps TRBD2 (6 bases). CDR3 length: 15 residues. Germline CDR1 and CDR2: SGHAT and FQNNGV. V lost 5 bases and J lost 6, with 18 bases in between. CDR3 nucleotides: TGTGCCAGCAGCCCACCGACGGGGGAGAGGGATACGCAGTATTTT. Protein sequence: CASSPPTGERDTQYF.

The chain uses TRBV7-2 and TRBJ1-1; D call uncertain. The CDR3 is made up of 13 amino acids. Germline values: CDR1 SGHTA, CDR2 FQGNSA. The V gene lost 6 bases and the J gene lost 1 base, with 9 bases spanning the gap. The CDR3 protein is CASSWAANTEAFF. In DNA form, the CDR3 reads TGTGCCAGCAGTTGGGCTGCGAACACTGAAGCTTTCTTT. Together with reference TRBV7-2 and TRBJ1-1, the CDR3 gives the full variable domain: GAGVSQSPSNKVTEKGKDVELRCDPISGHTALYWYRQSLGQGLEFLIYFQGNSAPDKSGLPSDRFSAERTGGSVSTLTIQRTQQEDSAVYLCASSWAANTEAFFGQGTRLTVV.

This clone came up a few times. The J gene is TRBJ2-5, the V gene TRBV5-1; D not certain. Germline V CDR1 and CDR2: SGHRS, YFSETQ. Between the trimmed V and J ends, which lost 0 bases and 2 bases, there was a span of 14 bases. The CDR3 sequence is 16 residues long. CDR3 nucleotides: TGCGCCAGCAGCTTGGCCTTATTCGCAGATCAAGAGACCCAGTACTTC. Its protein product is CASSLALFADQETQYF. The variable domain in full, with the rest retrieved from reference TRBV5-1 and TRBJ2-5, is KAGVTQTPRYLIKTRGQQVTLSCSPISGHRSVSWYQQTPGQGLQFLFEYFSETQRNKGNFPGRFSGRQFSNSRSEMNVSTLELGDSALYLCASSLALFADQETQYFGPGTRLLVL.

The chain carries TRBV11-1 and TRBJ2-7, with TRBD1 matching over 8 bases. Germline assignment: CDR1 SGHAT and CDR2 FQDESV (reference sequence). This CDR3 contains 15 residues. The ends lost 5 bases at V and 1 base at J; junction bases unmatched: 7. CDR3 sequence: CASSQGAMGSYEQYF. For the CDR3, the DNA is TGTGCCAGCAGCCAGGGGGCAATGGGATCCTACGAGCAGTACTTC.

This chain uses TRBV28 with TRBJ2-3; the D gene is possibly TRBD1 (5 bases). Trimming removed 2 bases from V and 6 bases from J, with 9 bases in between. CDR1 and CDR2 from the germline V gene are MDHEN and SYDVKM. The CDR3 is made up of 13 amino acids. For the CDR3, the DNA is TGTGCCAGCAGTTTACAGGGAACGGATACGCAGTATTTT. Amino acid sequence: CASSLQGTDTQYF.

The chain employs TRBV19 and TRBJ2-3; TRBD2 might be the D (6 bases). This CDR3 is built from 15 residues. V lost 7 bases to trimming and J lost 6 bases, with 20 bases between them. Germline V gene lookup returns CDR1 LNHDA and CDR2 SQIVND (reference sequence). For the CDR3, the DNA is TGTGCCAGTACCCTCAGCAGGACTACGGTCGATACGCAGTATTTT. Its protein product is CASTLSRTTVDTQYF.

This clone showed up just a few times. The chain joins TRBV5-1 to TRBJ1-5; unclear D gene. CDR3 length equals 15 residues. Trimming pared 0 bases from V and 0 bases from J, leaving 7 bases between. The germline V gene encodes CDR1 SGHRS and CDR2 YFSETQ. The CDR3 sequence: CASSLDGDSNQPQHF. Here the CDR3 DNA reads TGCGCCAGCAGCTTGGATGGAGATAGCAATCAGCCCCAGCATTTT.

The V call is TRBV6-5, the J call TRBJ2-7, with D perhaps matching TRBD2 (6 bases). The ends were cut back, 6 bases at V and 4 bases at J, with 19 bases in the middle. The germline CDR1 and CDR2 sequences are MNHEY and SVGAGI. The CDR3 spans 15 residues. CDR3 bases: TGTGCCAGCAGAAAATCGGGGACGGGGGAGTACGAGCAGTACTTC. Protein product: CASRKSGTGEYEQYF.

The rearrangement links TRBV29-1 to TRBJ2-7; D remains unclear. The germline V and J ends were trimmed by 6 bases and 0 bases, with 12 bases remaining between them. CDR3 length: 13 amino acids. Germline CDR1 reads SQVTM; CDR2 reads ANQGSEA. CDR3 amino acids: CSVKTRPSYEQYF. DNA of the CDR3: TGCAGCGTAAAGACACGTCCCTCCTACGAGCAGTACTTC.

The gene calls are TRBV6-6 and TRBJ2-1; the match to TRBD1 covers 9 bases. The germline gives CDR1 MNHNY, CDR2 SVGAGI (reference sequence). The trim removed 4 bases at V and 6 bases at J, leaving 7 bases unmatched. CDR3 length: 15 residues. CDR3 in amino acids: CASSSRQGGVNEQFF. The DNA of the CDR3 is TGTGCCAGCAGTTCACGACAGGGGGGTGTCAATGAGCAGTTCTTC.

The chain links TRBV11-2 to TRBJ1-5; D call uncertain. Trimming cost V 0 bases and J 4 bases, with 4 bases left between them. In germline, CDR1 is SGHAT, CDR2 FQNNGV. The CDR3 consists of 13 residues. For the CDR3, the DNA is TGTGCCAGCAGCTTAGAAGCAAATCAGCCCCAGCATTTT. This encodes CASSLEANQPQHF.

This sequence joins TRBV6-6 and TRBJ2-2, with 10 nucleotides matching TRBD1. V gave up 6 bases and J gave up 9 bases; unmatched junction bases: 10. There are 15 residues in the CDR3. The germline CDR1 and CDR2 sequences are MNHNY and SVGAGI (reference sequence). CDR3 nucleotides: TGTGCCAGCAGATCAGGGACAGGGGTTAGCTGGGAGCTGTTTTTT. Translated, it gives CASRSGTGVSWELFF.